These 32 T cell receptor beta chains were all obtained from the same sample, sequenced in a study of immunodeficiency. Libraries were prepared by immunoSEQ multiplex PCR; TCRdb keeps only in-frame clonotypes and omits some of them. Of approximately 3,300 clones in the sample, about 88% are singletons; the top ten hold around 12%. What was sequenced was CD8+ T cells from blood. These receptor sequences come from a human donor in good health.

A few counts support this clone. The chain employs TRBV3-1 (or the pseudogene TRBV3-2) and TRBJ2-2; 10 bases line up with TRBD2. The junction had 10 bases not matched to a gene; V was cut back by 3 bases and J by 6 bases. Germline CDR1 LGHDT, CDR2 YNNKEL (reference sequence). This CDR3 has 17 residues. The CDR3 sequence: CASSQSRGLAIPGELFF. The CDR3 DNA sequence: TGTGCCAGCAGCCAGTCCAGGGGACTAGCGATTCCCGGGGAGCTGTTTTTT.

CDR3 loop: CASSQAGNYEQYF. DNA of the CDR3: TGCGCCAGCAGCCAAGCAGGGAACTACGAGCAGTACTTC. The chain couples TRBV4-1 to TRBJ2-7; weak D call: TRBD1 (5 bases). CDR1 and CDR2 from the germline V gene are MGHRA and YSYEKL. Between the trimmed V and J ends, which lost 1 base and 3 bases, there was a span of 7 bases. This CDR3 is 13 amino acids long.

This chain connects TRBV12-3 or TRBV12-4 to TRBJ1-5; D not certain. This CDR3 is built from 12 residues. The V end was cut by 7 bases, the J end by 1 base, with 5 bases between. CDR3 loop: CASTLSNQPQHF. Here the CDR3 DNA reads TGTGCCAGCACCCTCAGCAATCAGCCCCAGCATTTT.

The chain recombines TRBV5-1 with TRBJ2-7; perhaps TRBD2 as D (5 bases). Deletions cut 7 bases from V and 5 bases from J, with 10 bases between. The CDR3 covers 11 residues. Germline V CDR1 and CDR2: SGHRS, YFSETQ. The CDR3: CASQDGNEQYF. The CDR3, as DNA: TGCGCCAGCCAGGACGGGAACGAGCAGTACTTC.

This chain joins TRBV28 and TRBJ1-1; unclear D gene. V was cut by 4 bases and J by 1 base, with 13 bases left in between. The germline V gene encodes CDR1 MDHEN and CDR2 SYDVKM. CDR3 size: 15 residues. The DNA of the CDR3 is TGTGCCAGCAGTTCCCTTATCACGGCGAACACTGAAGCTTTCTTT. This codes for CASSSLITANTEAFF.

This chain links TRBV3-1 (or the pseudogene TRBV3-2) with TRBJ1-2; D remains unclear. CDR1 and CDR2 (germline): LGHDT, YNNKEL (reference sequence). Trimming shortened V by 0 bases and J by 1 base, and 18 bases separated the two germline ends. The CDR3 has 18 amino acids. CDR3 sequence reads: CASSQDTYSSSFNYGYTF. CDR3 DNA: TGTGCCAGCAGCCAAGATACGTATTCGTCCAGCTTTAACTATGGCTACACCTTC.

The chain couples TRBV5-4 to TRBJ1-2; D may be TRBD1 (5 bases). Deletions cut 0 bases from V and 4 bases from J, with 13 bases between. The CDR3 extends over 15 amino acids. Germline lookup yields CDR1 SGHNT and CDR2 YYREEE (reference sequence). The CDR3 protein is CASSLAGDWGYGYTF. The CDR3 DNA reads as TGTGCCAGCAGCTTGGCCGGGGACTGGGGCTATGGCTACACCTTC.

The chain combines TRBV28 with TRBJ1-6; 9 bases map to TRBD1. This CDR3 has 14 residues. V gave up 6 bases and J gave up 6 bases; unmatched junction bases: 3. Germline CDR1 and CDR2: MDHEN and SYDVKM. CDR3 protein: CASRTGGFNSPLHF. The CDR3 nucleotides read TGTGCCAGCAGAACAGGGGGCTTTAATTCACCCCTCCACTTT. The complete variable domain, with remaining parts taken from reference TRBV28 and TRBJ1-6, reads DVKVTQSSRYLVKRTGEKVFLECVQDMDHENMFWYRQDPGLGLRLIYFSYDVKMKEKGDIPEGYSVSREKKERFSLILESASTNQTSMYLCASRTGGFNSPLHFGNGTRLTVT.

The chain is built from TRBV12-5 and TRBJ1-2; 8 bases are shared with TRBD1. The CDR3 contains 15 residues. Germline CDR1 LGHNT, CDR2 FRNRAP. V was pared by 2 bases and J by 6 bases, with 8 bases of the junction left unmatched. CDR3 protein: CASGLNQGASHGYTF. In nucleotides, the CDR3 is TGTGCTAGTGGTTTGAACCAGGGGGCGTCCCATGGCTACACCTTC. Looking up the rest from reference TRBV12-5 and TRBJ1-2 gives the full variable domain: DARVTQTPRHKVTEMGQEVTMRCQPILGHNTVFWYRQTMMQGLELLAYFRNRAPLDDSGMPKDRFSAEMPDATLATLKIQPSEPRDSAVYFCASGLNQGASHGYTFGSGTRLTVV.

CDR3 nucleotide sequence: TGTGCCAGCAGTTTCCTACAGGGGGACGCGCAGTATTTT. Its protein product is CASSFLQGDAQYF. The chain couples TRBV13 to TRBJ2-3; 8 nucleotides agree with TRBD1. The ends lost 6 bases at V and 10 bases at J; junction bases unmatched: 9. CDR1 PRHDT and CDR2 FYEKMQ come from the germline V gene (reference sequence). The CDR3 runs to 13 residues.

The gene calls are TRBV9 and TRBJ1-3; D may be TRBD1 (6 bases). The CDR3 is 15 amino acids. Germline CDR1 and CDR2: SGDLS and YYNGEE. V gave up 7 bases and J gave up 0 bases, with 14 bases separating them. This CDR3 reads CASGGGQHSGNTIYF. The DNA of the CDR3 is TGTGCCAGCGGGGGAGGACAGCACTCTGGAAACACCATATATTTT.

This clone was recorded only once. The chain employs TRBV10-2 and TRBJ2-2; TRBD2 is a possible D gene (5 bases). Trimming pared 5 bases from V and 2 bases from J, leaving 9 bases between. Germline CDR1 is WSHSY and CDR2 is SAAADI. CDR3 length equals 14 residues. In DNA, the CDR3 is TGCGCCAGCAGTAGCGGCACTAACACCGGGGAGCTGTTTTTT. Amino acids: CASSSGTNTGELFF.

This clone was found once. The rearrangement joins TRBV2 to TRBJ2-1, with TRBD2 matching 8 bases. The CDR3 totals 10 residues. Germline assignment: CDR1 SNHLY and CDR2 FYNNEI. Trimming took 6 bases from V and 14 from J; bases not matched to a gene: 3. The CDR3 coding sequence is TGTGCCAGCAGCGAGACTAGCGAGTTCTTC. Its translation is CASSETSEFF.

The V call is TRBV15, the J call TRBJ1-1; the D is unclear. Trimming pared 0 bases from V and 2 bases from J, leaving 10 bases between. The CDR3 length is 15 residues. CDR1 LNHNV and CDR2 YYDKDF come from the germline V gene (reference sequence). The CDR3 bases are TGTGCCACCAGCAGAGATTTGGGCGGAAACACTGAAGCTTTCTTT. Protein product: CATSRDLGGNTEAFF.

The chain couples TRBV19 to TRBJ2-1; D ambiguous. There are 15 residues in the CDR3. Trimming removed 3 bases at V and 5 bases at J, with 14 bases between. CDR1 and CDR2 (germline): LNHDA, SQIVND (reference sequence). CDR3 DNA: TGTGCCAGTAGTATTAACGGGTTGATGAACAATGAGCAGTTCTTC. This encodes CASSINGLMNNEQFF. The whole variable domain, filled in from reference TRBV19 and TRBJ2-1, reads DGGITQSPKYLFRKEGQNVTLSCEQNLNHDAMYWYRQDPGQGLRLIYYSQIVNDFQKGDIAEGYSVSREKKESFPLTVTSAQKNPTAFYLCASSINGLMNNEQFFGPGTRLTVL.

The V and J genes are TRBV27 and TRBJ1-2; 9 bases fit TRBD1. The V segment lost 2 bases and the J segment 6 bases; nucleotides outside the gene matches: 1. There are 13 residues in the CDR3. CDR1 and CDR2 (germline): MNHEY, SMNVEV (reference sequence). CDR3 DNA: TGTGCCAGCAGTTTAACAGGGGGCGATGGCTACACCTTC. Translated: CASSLTGGDGYTF.

The genes are TRBV30 and TRBJ2-3; 13 nucleotides match TRBD2. This CDR3 comprises 15 residues. CDR1 and CDR2 (germline): GTSNPN, SVGIG (reference sequence). Losses at the gene ends were 3 bases for V and 1 base for J; bases not matched to a gene: 1. For the CDR3, the DNA is TGTGCCTGGAGGGGACTAGCGGGACGCACAGATACGCAGTATTTT. Its protein product is CAWRGLAGRTDTQYF.

This clone came up once. The rearrangement joins TRBV9 to TRBJ2-7; 8 nucleotides match TRBD2. The CDR3 runs 16 residues. Germline CDR1 is SGDLS and CDR2 is YYNGEE. V gave up 0 bases and J gave up 6 bases; unmatched junction bases: 11. The CDR3 region has the DNA TGTGCCAGCAGCGTAGATGCGGGAGGTAGATTTAGCGAGCAGTACTTC. This codes for CASSVDAGGRFSEQYF. Based on the CDR3 plus reference TRBV9 and TRBJ2-7, the full variable domain is DSGVTQTPKHLITATGQRVTLRCSPRSGDLSVYWYQQSLDQGLQFLIQYYNGEERAKGNILERFSAQQFPDLHSELNLSSLELGDSALYFCASSVDAGGRFSEQYFGPGTRLTVT.

J is TRBJ2-3 and V is TRBV28, with D uncertain. This CDR3 region has 14 residues. Germline CDR1 reads MDHEN; CDR2 reads SYDVKM. Trimming pared 4 bases from V and 3 bases from J, leaving 11 bases between. CDR3: CASSSAAITDTQYF. DNA of the CDR3: TGTGCCAGCAGTTCGGCGGCTATTACAGATACGCAGTATTTT.

The chain has TRBV7-9 and TRBJ2-3; D is perhaps TRBD2 (5 bases). The CDR3 contains 14 residues. The V end was cut by 5 bases, the J end by 6 bases, with 15 bases between. Germline CDR1 reads SEHNR; CDR2 reads FQNEAQ (reference sequence). The CDR3 region is CASSTLPEADTQYF. The CDR3 nucleotides read TGTGCCAGCAGCACCCTCCCGGAGGCGGATACGCAGTATTTT. Full variable domain (remainder filled in from reference TRBV7-9 and TRBJ2-3): DTGVSQNPRHKITKRGQNVTFRCDPISEHNRLYWYRQTLGQGPEFLTYFQNEAQLEKSRLLSDRFSAERPKGSFSTLEIQRTEQGDSAMYLCASSTLPEADTQYFGPGTRLTVL.

As concerns this clone: One end of the junction is discordant with germline, which a read error may explain. V gene TRBV27 combines with J gene TRBJ1-1; a possible D gene is TRBD1 (6 bases). In germline, CDR1 is MNHEY, CDR2 SMNVEV (reference sequence). This CDR3 contains 19 residues. DNA of the CDR3: TGTGCCAGCAGTTCGTACGGTCTGTTTGGGGGCATATCGAACGCTGAAGCTTTCTTT. Residues: CASSSYGLFGGISNAEAFF.

This clone was observed a single time. V usage is TRBV10-1 and J usage is TRBJ1-5; TRBD1 matches 12 bases. CDR3 length equals 19 residues. V was pared by 4 bases and J by 0 bases, with 10 bases of the junction left unmatched. The germline V gene encodes CDR1 WNHNN and CDR2 SYGVQD (reference sequence). The CDR3 reads CASSAPGQGATCSNQPQHF. The CDR3, as DNA: TGCGCCAGCAGTGCTCCGGGACAGGGGGCGACATGTAGCAATCAGCCCCAGCATTTT.

The chain employs TRBV28 and TRBJ1-5, with D perhaps matching TRBD1 (6 bases). Germline loops: CDR1 MDHEN, CDR2 SYDVKM. V lost 0 bases to trimming and J lost 0 bases, with 9 bases between them. The CDR3 sequence is 16 residues long. The CDR3 sequence is CASSLWGQTSNQPQHF. The CDR3 nucleotides read TGTGCCAGCAGTTTATGGGGACAAACTAGCAATCAGCCCCAGCATTTT.

The rearrangement links TRBV29-1 to TRBJ2-3; D not certain. This CDR3 spans 12 amino acids. CDR1 and CDR2 (germline): SQVTM, ANQGSEA. V was cut by 1 base and J by 1 base, with 3 bases left in between. The DNA for the CDR3 is TGCAGCGTTGAAGTCGGCACAGATACGCAGTATTTT. Encoded protein: CSVEVGTDTQYF.

The CDR3 sequence: CASSEKGKSNQPQHF. The CDR3 DNA follows: TGTGCCAGCAGTGAAAAAGGGAAAAGCAATCAGCCCCAGCATTTT. V usage is TRBV25-1 and J usage is TRBJ1-5, with D hard to call. The CDR3 extends over 15 amino acids. Trimming took 2 bases from V and 1 from J, leaving 9 bases between them. Germline V lookup: CDR1 MGHDK, CDR2 SYGVNS.

The chain recombines TRBV6-4 with TRBJ1-2, with no clear D. The CDR3 spans 10 residues. Germline lookup yields CDR1 MRHNA and CDR2 SNTAGT. Trimming removed 11 bases from V and 0 bases from J, with 4 bases in between. CDR3: CARTNYGYTF. As DNA, the CDR3 is TGTGCCCGGACTAACTATGGCTACACCTTC.

CDR3 sequence reads: CSASSTYNEQFF. The CDR3 DNA reads as TGCAGTGCTAGTTCGACCTACAATGAGCAGTTCTTC. The gene calls are TRBV20-1 and TRBJ2-1; no clear D gene. Trimming shortened V by 3 bases and J by 2 bases, and 5 bases separated the two germline ends. Germline V gives CDR1 DFQATT, CDR2 SNEGSKA (reference sequence). CDR3 length: 12 amino acids.

The rearrangement uses TRBV10-1 and TRBJ2-7; tentative D call: TRBD1 (6 bases). This CDR3 has 17 residues. With 6 bases removed from V and 4 bases from J, the gap between germline ends came to 25 bases. CDR1 is WNHNN and CDR2 is SYGVQD in the germline V gene (reference sequence). CDR3 protein: CASRPKTGLSPIYEQYF. CDR3 coding DNA: TGCGCCAGCAGACCTAAGACAGGCCTTAGTCCGATTTACGAGCAGTACTTC.

The rearrangement links TRBV12-3 or TRBV12-4 to TRBJ2-7; a weak D match, TRBD2 (5 bases). V lost 0 bases and J 7 bases, leaving 10 bases between the germline ends. This CDR3 is built from 13 residues. The CDR3 DNA sequence: TGTGCCAGCAGTTTAGCGGCAACGGGAGAGCAGTACTTC. As protein: CASSLAATGEQYF.

The V gene is TRBV13, the J gene TRBJ2-7; D unresolved. V dropped 5 bases and J dropped 0 bases, with 14 bases sitting between them. The length of the CDR3 is 15 residues. CDR1 PRHDT and CDR2 FYEKMQ come from the germline V gene (reference sequence). Here the CDR3 reads CASSLPGQSSYEQYF. In DNA form, the CDR3 reads TGTGCCAGCAGCCTCCCCGGTCAGAGCTCCTACGAGCAGTACTTC.

Judged by abundance, this clone is large. The chain joins TRBV3-1 (or the pseudogene TRBV3-2) to TRBJ2-5, with D possibly being TRBD1 or TRBD2 (6 bases each). Trimming pared 0 bases from V and 3 bases from J, leaving 20 bases between. Germline CDR1 LGHDT, CDR2 YNNKEL (reference sequence). This CDR3 has 18 amino acids. CDR3 sequence reads: CASSQDPLAPQGKETQYF. In DNA, the CDR3 is TGTGCCAGCAGCCAAGATCCCCTAGCGCCCCAGGGGAAAGAGACCCAGTACTTC.

The genes are TRBV3-1 (or the pseudogene TRBV3-2) and TRBJ2-1; weak D call: TRBD2 (6 bases). V was trimmed by 4 bases and J by 0 bases, leaving 10 bases between them. The CDR3 loop spans 15 amino acids. Germline lookup yields CDR1 LGHDT and CDR2 YNNKEL (reference sequence). The CDR3 sequence is CASSLGDFSYNEQFF. The DNA of the CDR3 is TGTGCCAGCAGCCTAGGGGACTTCTCCTACAATGAGCAGTTCTTC.